The rows below give T cell receptor beta chains drawn from one sample of a study of regulatory T cells in long-lasting Graves disease. Each CDR3 protein is one row after TCRdb ran MiXCR on the multiplex PCR reads. Among about 610,000 distinct CDR3 sequences listed, about 16% were seen once. These same records also appear under a second study, on T cells in Graves' hyperthyroidism and ophthalmopathy.

The source was peripheral blood mononuclear cells (PBMCs), collected at new diagnosis, from a patient treated with antithyroid drugs. Source of these receptors: a man between 18 and 35 years old with Graves disease. CDR3s include the opening cysteine and the closing phenylalanine or tryptophan. The D gene is left open where the match is weak. Size is stated for part of the rows, as once, few or many counts, or as a class when the clone is expanded.

NA TRBJ1-5 TRBV30 TRBD1 TGTGCCTCCGATGGGGACAGGGGGCTTGGGCCCCAGCATTTT CASDGDRGLGPQHF
NA TRBJ2-1 TRBV5-6 NA TGTGCCAGCAGCCTGACTGATTACAATGAGCAGTTCTTC CASSLTDYNEQFF
few TRBJ2-1 TRBV3-1 NA TGTGCCAGCAGCCAAGGGGACCAATGGGGGAATGAGCAGTTCTTC CASSQGDQWGNEQFF
few TRBJ2-1 TRBV19 NA TGTGCCAGTAGCCAAGGGACAATAGATGAGCAGTTCTTC CASSQGTIDEQFF
few TRBJ2-1 TRBV9 NA TGTGCCAGCAGCTCCCAAGAGGACCGAGCGTGGCAAACCGGCGTGGGTGAGCAGTTCTTC CASSSQEDRAWQTGVGEQFF
NA TRBJ2-3 TRBV27 TRBD2 TGTGCCAGCAGTGAGTGGGTCGAGCGGGAGAGCACAGATACGCAGTATTTT CASSEWVERESTDTQYF
NA TRBJ1-1 TRBV25-1 NA TGTGCCAGCAGTGAATGGGTGGCAGGTGAGGGCACTGAAGCTTTCTTT CASSEWVAGEGTEAFF
NA TRBJ2-2 TRBV9 TRBD2 TGTGCCAGCAGCGCCCCATCTAGCGGGGGAGGGACCGGGGAGCTGTTTTTT CASSAPSSGGGTGELFF
few TRBJ2-3 TRBV6-1 TRBD2 TGTGCCAGCACCGGGACTACCCTAAGGGGTGGCACAGATACGCAGTATTTT CASTGTTLRGGTDTQYF
many TRBJ2-7 TRBV27 NA TGTGCCAGCAGTTTTGACGGCAAGTACGAGCAGTACTTC CASSFDGKYEQYF
few TRBJ2-3 TRBV7-9 NA TGTGCCAGCAGCTTAGGGATCGAGACGAGACAGAAAACGCAGTGTTTT CASSLGIETRQKTQCF
NA TRBJ2-5 TRBV20-1 TRBD2 TGCAGTGCTAGCCAAATACTAGCGGGAGGGCCCCAGGGGGGGACCCAGTACTTC CSASQILAGGPQGGTQYF
many TRBJ1-2 TRBV3-1 NA TGTGCCAGCAGCCAAGCGGAGACCTATGGCTACACCTTC CASSQAETYGYTF
many TRBJ2-2 TRBV29-1 TRBD2 TGCAGCGTTGACTCTAGCGGGAGTAACACCGGGGAGCTGTTTTTT CSVDSSGSNTGELFF
many TRBJ1-5 TRBV2 TRBD1 TGTGCCAGCACACTGACAGGGGCGAATCAGCCCCAGCATTTT CASTLTGANQPQHF
many TRBJ2-3 TRBV5-1 NA TGCGCCAGCAGCTTGGATAACCGGGGGATGGTAGATACGCAGTATTTT CASSLDNRGMVDTQYF
few TRBJ2-7 TRBV10-3 TRBD2 TGTGCCATCAGTGAGTCGGCTAGCGGGAGGTACGAGCAGTACTTC CAISESASGRYEQYF
many TRBJ2-7 TRBV29-1 NA TGCAGCGGCGAGGACGGCTACGAGCAGTACTTC CSGEDGYEQYF
many TRBJ2-7 TRBV12-3/TRBV12-4 TRBD2 TGTGCCAGCAGCCTGGGACTAGCGGGAGGGGGTATAGGGCAGTACTTC CASSLGLAGGGIGQYF
few TRBJ2-3 TRBV9 NA TGTGCCAGCAGCGGGGGTGGCGGTACCACAGATACGCAGTATTTT CASSGGGGTTDTQYF
NA TRBJ2-1 TRBV19 TRBD1 TGTGCCAGTAGTATAATTTTATCGGGACAGGGGTCCTACAATGAGCAGTTCTTC CASSIILSGQGSYNEQFF
many TRBJ2-7 TRBV9 NA TGTGCCAGCAGCCCCCCGAGGGCCCCTATCGAGCAGTACTTC CASSPPRAPIEQYF
NA TRBJ2-7 TRBV27 NA TGTGCCAGCAGTGAACAGGGCACCCCCTCCTACGAGCAGTACTTC CASSEQGTPSYEQYF
NA TRBJ2-3 TRBV5-1 NA TGCGCCAGCAGCTTGTGGGGGAGTGGAGATACGCAGTATTTT CASSLWGSGDTQYF
NA TRBJ2-1 TRBV6-2/TRBV6-3 TRBD2 TGTGCCAGCAGGACTAGCAGGAACCATGAGCAGTTCTTC CASRTSRNHEQFF
NA TRBJ1-1 TRBV4-2 NA TGTGCCAGCAGCCAAGAGTTGGGTAGCACTGAAGCTTTCTTT CASSQELGSTEAFF
NA TRBJ2-5 TRBV11-3 TRBD1 TGTGCCAGCAGCTTAGATTCCCGGACAGGGTCATTTAAAGAGACCCAGTACTTC CASSLDSRTGSFKETQYF